Listed below are T cell receptor beta chains from one sample, sequenced in a study of blood T cell repertoires in COVID-19. The table came from immunoSEQ multiplex PCR; TCRdb's copy has only in-frame clones and leaves some out. This table has approximately 200,000 clones, roughly 85% appearing once. The sequenced sample consisted of PBMCs or T cells enriched from blood (not recorded which). The receptors were sampled from a man between 35 and 55 years old who had recovered from COVID-19. Each CDR3 is given with its conserved first and last residue. Clone size appears in some rows only: once, few, many, or a class for an expanded clone.

>.|TRBJ1-4|TRBV19
CASTQRPNEKLFF
>.|TRBJ1-2|TRBV18
CASSPGQNDYGYTF
>many|TRBJ2-7|TRBV3-1/TRBV3-2
CASSRTSGRAYEQYF
>.|TRBJ1-5|TRBV5-8
CASGGRTENQPQHF
>.|TRBJ2-3|TRBV5-1
CASGVGASSSTDTQYF
>.|TRBJ2-2|TRBV9
CASSVAGQNTGELFF
>once|TRBJ1-4|TRBV12-2
CASRLGPKPGQKSTNEKLFF
>once|TRBJ2-1|TRBV18
CASSSTGGSYNEQFF
>.|TRBJ2-2|TRBV6-5
CASKAGGFTGELFF
>.|TRBJ1-4|TRBV11-2
CASSSRTAVEAKLFF
>few|TRBJ2-2|TRBV7-6
CASSLRNTGELFF
>.|TRBJ1-1|TRBV4-1
CASSQDLGGQAFF
>.|TRBJ2-4|TRBV19
CASSETSGKIQYF
>once|TRBJ1-1|TRBV11-2
CASSLALTGNTEAFF